This entry features one T cell receptor beta chain sequence. What it binds is not known. This sample was included in a study of T cells in localized non-small cell lung cancer. Per the germline V gene, CDR1 is LGHNA and CDR2 is YNFKEQ. Trimming cost V 0 bases and J 5 bases; bases outside gene matches: 12. The CDR3 totals 18 residues. Measured with immunoSEQ multiplex PCR; TCRdb has only the in-frame clones, and not every one. The table includes around 31,000 clones, 80% to 90% detected once. Broader study findings: Adjacent lung had a median approximately 57 of the 100 largest tumor clones. Exceeding tumor, uninvolved adjacent lung had the highest T cell clonality.

Here the sequenced sample was peripheral blood, taken before any cancer treatment. The V gene is TRBV4-2, the J gene TRBJ2-2; TRBD2 matches 7 bases. The receptor's source is a woman aged 35 to 70 with stage I lung adenocarcinoma. CDR3: CASSQDYGSAGGTGELFF. CDR3 DNA sequence: TGTGCCAGCAGCCAAGATTACGGTAGCGCCGGGGGGACCGGGGAGCTGTTTTTT.